A single sample gave rise to the 23 T cell receptor beta chains below, sequenced in a study of long-term antiretroviral therapy in people with HIV. Researchers report immunoSEQ v3.0 was run at survey level. TCRdb's table, derived via immunoSEQ multiplex PCR, lists solely in-frame clones and lacks some. The sample holds approximately 26,000 clones, 80% to 85% seen once. The specimen comprised unsorted PBMCs, sampled 0.4 years after starting antiretroviral therapy. These receptors came from a man aged 18 to 35 with HIV.

This clone was picked up one time. This sequence joins TRBV6-1 and TRBJ1-5, with D maybe TRBD1 (6 bases). This CDR3 contains 15 residues. The V end was cut by 3 bases, the J end by 5 bases, with 14 bases between. CDR1 is MNHNS and CDR2 is SASEGT in the germline V gene. CDR3 in amino acids: CASSDADSYYQPQHF. In nucleotides, the CDR3 is TGTGCCAGCAGTGACGCGGACAGCTATTATCAGCCCCAGCATTTT.

The rearrangement uses TRBV19 and TRBJ2-7; D unresolved. V lost 3 bases, J lost 1 base, and 7 bases lay in between. CDR1 and CDR2 (germline): LNHDA, SQIVND (reference sequence). This CDR3 spans 13 amino acids. The CDR3 protein is CASSMSSSYEQYF. The CDR3 DNA sequence: TGTGCCAGTAGTATGAGCTCTTCCTACGAGCAGTACTTC.

This clone was seen more than once but under ten times. The chain carries TRBV4-3 and TRBJ2-2; 8 bases map to TRBD2. The V gene's germline CDR1 is LGHNA and CDR2 YSLEER. CDR3 size: 17 residues. V was clipped by 2 bases and J by 0 bases; unmatched bases: 5. In DNA, the CDR3 is TGCGCCAGCAGCCAATTCCGTAGCGGGACGAACACCGGGGAGCTGTTTTTT. Translated: CASSQFRSGTNTGELFF.

The chain has TRBV28 and TRBJ2-6; D assignment may be TRBD1 or TRBD2 (5 bases each). The CDR3 covers 15 residues. The germline V gene encodes CDR1 MDHEN and CDR2 SYDVKM. Trimming cost V 4 bases and J 2 bases, with 9 bases left between them. Here the CDR3 DNA reads TGTGCCAGCAGTTGGGGGACGACTGGGGCCAACGTCCTGACTTTC. It is translated as CASSWGTTGANVLTF.

The chain joins TRBV5-5 to TRBJ1-3, with D possibly TRBD1 on 5 matching bases. Germline lookup yields CDR1 SGHKS and CDR2 YYEKEE (reference sequence). Trimming took 0 bases from V and 0 from J, leaving 7 bases between them. The CDR3 totals 15 residues. CDR3 coding DNA: TGTGCCAGCAGCTTGGGACAGACCTCTGGAAACACCATATATTTT. Amino acid sequence: CASSLGQTSGNTIYF.

The chain combines TRBV5-6 with TRBJ1-5; TRBD1 aligns across 7 bases. CDR3 length: 16 amino acids. V shed 1 base and J 3 bases; nucleotides not matched to a gene: 7. Germline V gene data show CDR1 as SGHDT and CDR2 as YYEEEE. CDR3 sequence reads: CASSLWDSLLNQPQHF. The CDR3 region has the DNA TGTGCCAGCAGCTTGTGGGACAGCCTTCTCAATCAGCCCCAGCATTTT.

J is TRBJ2-1 and V is TRBV6-5; D unresolved. From germline, CDR1 is MNHEY and CDR2 SVGAGI. Trimming cost V 5 bases and J 4 bases, with 15 bases left between them. This CDR3 is built from 15 residues. The DNA of the CDR3 is TGTGCCAGCAGTCAGACCGGCGGCCGGTACAATGAGCAGTTCTTC. Protein product: CASSQTGGRYNEQFF.

The CDR3 is CASSSSTDTQYF. The CDR3 nucleotides read TGTGCCAGCAGCTCATCTACAGATACGCAGTATTTT. The chain uses TRBV13 and TRBJ2-3; D uncertain. V lost 4 bases, J lost 3 bases, and 5 bases lay in between. CDR1 and CDR2 (germline): PRHDT, FYEKMQ (reference sequence). The CDR3 extends over 12 amino acids.

The genes are TRBV7-9 and TRBJ2-2, with TRBD2 as a possible D gene (6 bases). The CDR3 is 14 amino acids. Trimming cost V 7 bases and J 2 bases, with 11 bases left between them. CDR1 is SEHNR and CDR2 is FQNEAQ in the germline V gene (reference sequence). Written as DNA, the CDR3 is TGTGCCAGCATCTATAGCGGAAACACCGGGGAGCTGTTTTTT. It translates to CASIYSGNTGELFF. The full variable domain, rest sourced from reference TRBV7-9 and TRBJ2-2, is DTGVSQNPRHKITKRGQNVTFRCDPISEHNRLYWYRQTLGQGPEFLTYFQNEAQLEKSRLLSDRFSAERPKGSFSTLEIQRTEQGDSAMYLCASIYSGNTGELFFGEGSRLTVL.

The rearrangement links TRBV5-1 to TRBJ1-1; 8 nucleotides line up with TRBD1. J lost 4 bases, V lost 0 bases, and 8 bases had no gene match. The CDR3 covers 16 residues. Germline CDR1 SGHRS, CDR2 YFSETQ. The CDR3 reads CASSLGDRITGTEAFF. DNA for the CDR3: TGCGCCAGCAGCTTGGGGGACAGGATCACAGGCACTGAAGCTTTCTTT.

The gene calls are TRBV29-1 and TRBJ2-1; D possibly corresponds to TRBD2 (7 bases). This CDR3 has 12 residues. V was clipped by 4 bases and J by 7 bases, with 11 bases between them. Per the germline V gene, CDR1 is SQVTM and CDR2 is ANQGSEA. CDR3 DNA: TGCAGCGTTGTGCGGGGGCGGAATGAGCAGTTCTTC. It specifies CSVVRGRNEQFF.

The gene calls are TRBV28 and TRBJ2-7; no clear D gene. This CDR3 spans 13 amino acids. The V end was cut by 7 bases, the J end by 1 base, with 11 bases between. Looked up from germline, CDR1 is MDHEN and CDR2 is SYDVKM. CDR3 coding DNA: TGTGCCAGCACGAGCCACGCGTCCTACGAGCAGTACTTC. This encodes CASTSHASYEQYF.

The chain has TRBV28 and TRBJ2-2, with 7 bases lining up with TRBD2. CDR1 MDHEN and CDR2 SYDVKM come from the germline V gene. V dropped 3 bases and J dropped 3; count of bases not matched to a gene: 4. This CDR3 is built from 15 residues. CDR3 in DNA: TGTGCCAGCAGTTTGTATGGGGGGGACACCGGGGAGCTGTTTTTT. The encoded protein is CASSLYGGDTGELFF. Together with reference TRBV28 and TRBJ2-2, the CDR3 gives the full variable domain: DVKVTQSSRYLVKRTGEKVFLECVQDMDHENMFWYRQDPGLGLRLIYFSYDVKMKEKGDIPEGYSVSREKKERFSLILESASTNQTSMYLCASSLYGGDTGELFFGEGSRLTVL.

V and J are TRBV19 and TRBJ1-1, with D tentatively TRBD1 (6 bases). Deletions cut 2 bases from V and 3 bases from J, with 10 bases between. There are 14 residues in the CDR3. Germline CDR1 and CDR2: LNHDA and SQIVND (reference sequence). The CDR3 sequence is CASSITPGDTEAFF. The CDR3 region has the DNA TGTGCCAGTAGTATAACCCCAGGGGACACTGAAGCTTTCTTT.

The chain uses TRBV10-1 and TRBJ1-1; D is uncertain. V was cut by 6 bases and J by 6 bases, with 14 bases left in between. Germline lookup yields CDR1 WNHNN and CDR2 SYGVQD (reference sequence). This CDR3 spans 13 amino acids. The CDR3 reads CASSLRHFPEAFF. The CDR3, as DNA: TGCGCCAGCAGCCTACGACATTTTCCTGAAGCTTTCTTT.

V usage is TRBV27 and J usage is TRBJ2-1; D might be TRBD2 (6 bases). V was clipped by 2 bases and J by 7 bases, with 9 bases between them. The CDR3 sequence is 13 residues long. Germline assignment: CDR1 MNHEY and CDR2 SMNVEV (reference sequence). This CDR3 is CASSLVRGNEQFF. The CDR3, as DNA: TGTGCCAGCAGTTTAGTGCGGGGAAATGAGCAGTTCTTC.

Only a few counts were recorded for this clone. This rearrangement joins TRBV5-1 to TRBJ2-7, with 7 bases lining up with TRBD1. CDR1 is SGHRS, CDR2 YFSETQ, per germline. The CDR3 runs to 15 residues. V gave up 0 bases and J gave up 2 bases; unmatched junction bases: 5. Here the CDR3 DNA reads TGCGCCAGCAGCTTGGCCGACAGGGAAACCTACGAGCAGTACTTC. Translation gives CASSLADRETYEQYF. Complete variable domain (other parts from reference TRBV5-1 and TRBJ2-7): KAGVTQTPRYLIKTRGQQVTLSCSPISGHRSVSWYQQTPGQGLQFLFEYFSETQRNKGNFPGRFSGRQFSNSRSEMNVSTLELGDSALYLCASSLADRETYEQYFGPGTRLTVT.

The CDR3 bases are TGTGCCAGCAGCTTGTCCAATGAGCAGTTCTTC. It specifies CASSLSNEQFF. This chain joins TRBV5-4 and TRBJ2-1; D call uncertain. Between the trimmed V and J ends, which lost 1 base and 6 bases, there was a span of 2 bases. The CDR3 contains 11 residues. Per the germline V gene, CDR1 is SGHNT and CDR2 is YYREEE (reference sequence).

CDR3 DNA: TGTGCCAGCAGCTTAGGAGGAGGGGGGGATGAAGCTTTCTTT. It codes for CASSLGGGGDEAFF. This chain uses TRBV7-2 with TRBJ1-1; tentative D call: TRBD1 (6 bases). Germline CDR1 and CDR2: SGHTA and FQGNSA. Trimming pared 1 base from V and 7 bases from J, leaving 13 bases between. The CDR3 has 14 residues.

The chain joins TRBV7-6 to TRBJ1-1; 7 bases fit TRBD1. Germline CDR1 is SGHVS and CDR2 is FNYEAQ. V lost 1 base, J lost 0 bases, and 5 bases stayed unmatched. This CDR3 contains 16 residues. The CDR3 sequence is CASSLVQGTLNTEAFF. CDR3 DNA: TGTGCCAGCAGCTTAGTACAGGGGACCCTGAACACTGAAGCTTTCTTT.

V is TRBV10-2 and J is TRBJ2-7; D ambiguous. V was clipped by 0 bases and J by 0 bases, with 9 bases between them. This CDR3 has 15 residues. In germline, CDR1 is WSHSY, CDR2 SAAADI. The CDR3 is CASSESSGNSYEQYF. The CDR3 DNA reads TGCGCCAGCAGTGAGTCGTCAGGAAACTCCTACGAGCAGTACTTC.

V usage is TRBV6-1 and J usage is TRBJ1-1; D is undetermined. Between the trimmed V and J ends, which lost 1 base and 3 bases, there was a span of 15 bases. In germline, CDR1 is MNHNS, CDR2 SASEGT. CDR3 length: 16 residues. CDR3 loop: CASSEGTGIRDTEAFF. Here the CDR3 DNA reads TGTGCCAGCAGTGAAGGTACGGGCATACGGGACACTGAAGCTTTCTTT.

The chain is built from TRBV6-5 and TRBJ2-7, with TRBD1 matching 9 bases. The V and J ends lost 6 bases and 2 bases, in that order; junction bases with no gene match: 5. CDR1 MNHEY and CDR2 SVGAGI come from the germline V gene. The CDR3 consists of 14 residues. CDR3 sequence reads: CASSDRGITYEQYF. CDR3 nucleotide sequence: TGTGCCAGCAGCGACAGGGGGATCACCTACGAGCAGTACTTC.